These T cell receptor beta chains were read from a single sample in a study of blood T cell repertoires in COVID-19. Assay used: immunoSEQ multiplex PCR; TCRdb lists only in-frame clones, some missing. The repertoire has just over 85,000 clones, 70% to 90% of them found once; the top ten carry 8% to 9.5%. What was sequenced was peripheral blood. These receptors came from a man aged 45 to 65 with acute or convalescent COVID-19. CDR3s leave out the opening cysteine and the closing phenylalanine or tryptophan. Fields, in order: clone size, V gene, J gene, CDR3 protein. Not all rows give a size; the values are once, few, many and, for expanded clones, a class.

clone_size: .
v_call: TRBV19
j_call: TRBJ1-5
cdr3_aa: ASSITREGNQPQH

clone_size: .
v_call: TRBV6-4
j_call: TRBJ1-3
cdr3_aa: ASQNRGQTSGNTIY

clone_size: .
v_call: TRBV7-2
j_call: TRBJ1-4
cdr3_aa: ASSLGKGANEKLF

clone_size: .
v_call: TRBV3-1/TRBV3-2
j_call: TRBJ2-5
cdr3_aa: ASRLGQSQETQY

clone_size: few
v_call: TRBV11-2
j_call: TRBJ2-5
cdr3_aa: ASSFGRRETQY

clone_size: .
v_call: TRBV5-1
j_call: TRBJ2-1
cdr3_aa: ASSLGTAVYNEQF

clone_size: .
v_call: TRBV4-1
j_call: TRBJ1-2
cdr3_aa: ASSQEWGDYGYT

clone_size: .
v_call: TRBV3-1/TRBV3-2
j_call: TRBJ1-5
cdr3_aa: ASSPAGGGNQPQH

clone_size: .
v_call: TRBV7-9
j_call: TRBJ1-2
cdr3_aa: ASSHRTYGYT

clone_size: .
v_call: TRBV19
j_call: TRBJ2-1
cdr3_aa: ASSLPGTGTYGEQF

clone_size: few
v_call: TRBV29-1
j_call: TRBJ1-3
cdr3_aa: SVYDRNTIY

clone_size: .
v_call: TRBV2
j_call: TRBJ2-1
cdr3_aa: ASEGGGVADEQF

clone_size: .
v_call: TRBV5-1
j_call: TRBJ2-7
cdr3_aa: ASSRGQGIWEQY

clone_size: .
v_call: TRBV19
j_call: TRBJ1-6
cdr3_aa: ASRTGYSPLH

clone_size: .
v_call: TRBV6-1
j_call: TRBJ1-2
cdr3_aa: ASSEAGAGIYGYT

clone_size: .
v_call: TRBV18
j_call: TRBJ2-5
cdr3_aa: ASSLSQGIQETQY

clone_size: .
v_call: TRBV9
j_call: TRBJ2-2
cdr3_aa: ASSQRTGIPGELF